The 20 T cell receptor beta chains given below trace back to one sample, sequenced in a study of early T cells in non-severe SARS-CoV-2 infection. TCRdb analysed the 5' RACE reads with MiXCR anew, one entry per CDR3 protein. Of tens of thousands of distinct CDR3 sequences listed, about 9% are singletons. Sequencing used whole blood. The receptors shown here come from an adult who was a healthcare worker with PCR-confirmed SARS-CoV-2 infection or an uninfected control (not recorded which).

The table lists this clonotype with a few counts. CDR3 in amino acids: CASSLGDGNTEAFF. CDR3 in DNA: TGTGCCAGCTCACTCGGGGACGGGAACACTGAAGCTTTCTTT. V usage is TRBV18 and J usage is TRBJ1-1, with a tentative D call TRBD1 (5 bases). Trimming pared 4 bases from V and 1 base from J, leaving 10 bases between. There are 14 residues in the CDR3. Germline values: CDR1 KGHSH, CDR2 LQKENI. The full variable domain, its missing parts supplied by reference TRBV18 and TRBJ1-1, is NAGVMQNPRHLVRRRGQEARLRCSPMKGHSHVYWYRQLPEEGLKFMVYLQKENIIDESGMPKERFSAEFPKEGPSILRIQQVVRGDSAAYFCASSLGDGNTEAFFGQGTRLTVV.

This clonotype showed up many times. The chain is built from TRBV30 and TRBJ2-1; 9 nucleotides align to TRBD2. Germline CDR1 is GTSNPN and CDR2 is SVGIG (reference sequence). This CDR3 region has 14 residues. The J segment lost 5 bases and the V segment lost 4 bases, leaving 6 bases of the junction unmatched. The CDR3 DNA reads TGTGCCTGGACAGCGGGGGGCGACGACAATGAGCAGTTCTTC. Amino acid sequence: CAWTAGGDDNEQFF. Full variable domain (rest looked up from reference TRBV30 and TRBJ2-1): SQTIHQWPATLVQPVGSPLSLECTVEGTSNPNLYWYRQAAGRGLQLLFYSVGIGQISSEVPQNLSASRPQDRQFILSSKKLLLSDSGFYLCAWTAGGDDNEQFFGPGTRLTVL.

This clonotype was picked up a small number of times. This rearrangement joins TRBV27 to TRBJ2-5, with D unresolved. The germline V and J ends were trimmed by 5 bases and 3 bases, with 10 bases remaining between them. The CDR3 is 13 amino acids. Germline CDR1 and CDR2: MNHEY and SMNVEV (reference sequence). CDR3 amino acids: CASSKWQEETQYF. CDR3 bases: TGTGCCAGCAGTAAGTGGCAGGAAGAGACCCAGTACTTC.

The chain links TRBV13 to TRBJ2-3, with TRBD2 matching 7 bases. V shed 3 bases, J shed 5 bases, and the junction held 5 bases outside the gene matches. Germline V gene sequence: CDR1 PRHDT, CDR2 FYEKMQ (reference sequence). The CDR3 contains 14 residues. In DNA, the CDR3 is TGTGCCAGCAGCTTCAGCGGGGTTCGAGATACGCAGTATTTT. Translation gives CASSFSGVRDTQYF.

The chain joins TRBV2 to TRBJ1-1; D is undetermined. V gave up 0 bases and J gave up 0 bases, with 2 bases separating them. The CDR3 consists of 13 residues. Germline lookup yields CDR1 SNHLY and CDR2 FYNNEI. CDR3 region: CASSEAMNTEAFF. The CDR3 nucleotides are TGTGCCAGCAGTGAAGCGATGAACACTGAAGCTTTCTTT.

In its sample, this clonotype was seen many times. The genes are TRBV3-1 and TRBJ2-1; 7 bases are shared with TRBD1. The germline gives CDR1 LGHDT, CDR2 YNNKEL (reference sequence). There are 15 residues in the CDR3. Losses at the gene ends were 6 bases for V and 1 base for J; bases not matched to a gene: 6. CDR3 coding DNA: TGTGCCAGCAGATCCGGGACAGATTCCTACAATGAGCAGTTCTTC. Its protein product is CASRSGTDSYNEQFF.

This clonotype was recorded many times. The chain employs TRBV7-2 and TRBJ1-1; D is possibly TRBD1 (5 bases). V was pared by 2 bases and J by 2 bases, with 6 bases between. Germline V CDR1 and CDR2: SGHTA, FQGNSA. The CDR3 is 13 amino acids. The CDR3 nucleotides read TGTGCCAGCAGCTTAAGGGGTAACACTGAAGCTTTCTTT. Amino acids: CASSLRGNTEAFF.

The chain links TRBV20-1 to TRBJ1-2; D is uncertain. The CDR3 is 12 amino acids. Trimming pared 0 bases from V and 8 bases from J, leaving 10 bases between. Germline V gene data show CDR1 as DFQATT and CDR2 as SNEGSKA (reference sequence). The DNA of the CDR3 is TGCAGTGCTAGAGATCAATTACTGGGCTACACCTTC. It encodes CSARDQLLGYTF.

This clonotype was found many times. This chain links TRBV7-9 with TRBJ2-3; 12 positions agree with TRBD2. V lost 2 bases to trimming and J lost 4 bases; unmatched junction nucleotides: 13. Germline lookup yields CDR1 SEHNR and CDR2 FQNEAQ (reference sequence). The CDR3 is 19 amino acids. DNA of the CDR3: TGTGCCAGCAGCTTAACTCTAGCGGGGGGGCATAGCCTTCCAGATACGCAGTATTTT. It translates to CASSLTLAGGHSLPDTQYF.

There are many counts of this clonotype. The chain employs TRBV19 and TRBJ2-7; tentatively, D is TRBD1 (7 bases). V gave up 3 bases and J gave up 1 base, with 10 bases separating them. The CDR3 has 14 amino acids. Germline V lookup: CDR1 LNHDA, CDR2 SQIVND (reference sequence). The CDR3: CASSIRGESYEQYF. In nucleotides, the CDR3 is TGTGCCAGTAGTATCAGGGGGGAGTCCTACGAGCAGTACTTC.

The chain joins TRBV29-1 to TRBJ2-5; 10 bases line up with TRBD2. V lost 6 bases to trimming and J lost 4 bases; unmatched junction nucleotides: 8. Germline assignment: CDR1 SQVTM and CDR2 ANQGSEA. CDR3 length equals 14 residues. CDR3: CSVAAGGQGETQYF. The CDR3 DNA reads as TGCAGCGTCGCAGCGGGAGGGCAGGGAGAGACCCAGTACTTC.

This clonotype has a count of ten or more. This chain links TRBV30 with TRBJ2-1; D gene ambiguous. V was cut by 0 bases and J by 10 bases, with 7 bases left in between. The CDR3 extends over 11 amino acids. CDR1 and CDR2 from the germline V gene are GTSNPN and SVGIG (reference sequence). DNA for the CDR3: TGTGCCTGGAGTGTCATGGAAGAGCAGTTCTTC. Protein sequence: CAWSVMEEQFF.

This clonotype was seen ten or more times. V and J are TRBV19 and TRBJ1-5; D is undetermined. Germline V lookup: CDR1 LNHDA, CDR2 SQIVND (reference sequence). Trimming removed 3 bases from V and 3 bases from J, with 9 bases in between. CDR3 length: 14 residues. The CDR3 protein is CASSISVDNQPQHF. The CDR3 nucleotides read TGTGCCAGTAGTATCTCGGTAGACAATCAGCCCCAGCATTTT.

The gene calls are TRBV5-4 and TRBJ1-6; D gene uncertain. V was cut by 2 bases and J by 7 bases, with 10 bases left in between. This CDR3 contains 14 residues. Germline assignment: CDR1 SGHNT and CDR2 YYREEE (reference sequence). In nucleotides, the CDR3 is TGTGCCAGCAGCTTTGACACTGGGAATTCACCCCTCCACTTT. This codes for CASSFDTGNSPLHF.

V is TRBV2 and J is TRBJ2-3; D is ambiguous. The CDR3 consists of 13 residues. V was cut by 4 bases and J by 1 base, with 6 bases left in between. Germline V gene data show CDR1 as SNHLY and CDR2 as FYNNEI. Written as DNA, the CDR3 is TGTGCCAGCAGTGTCCAGGGCACAGATACGCAGTATTTT. This encodes CASSVQGTDTQYF.

V and J are TRBV5-1 and TRBJ2-7, with TRBD1 matching 9 bases. Per the germline V gene, CDR1 is SGHRS and CDR2 is YFSETQ. The CDR3 length is 15 residues. The trim removed 0 bases at V and 2 bases at J, leaving 3 bases unmatched. For the CDR3, the DNA is TGCGCCAGCAGCTTGGAGGGGACAGGGACCTACGAGCAGTACTTC. It translates to CASSLEGTGTYEQYF.

The gene calls are TRBV5-6 and TRBJ2-2; TRBD1 agrees at 7 bases. Germline CDR1 and CDR2: SGHDT and YYEEEE. The V gene end was trimmed by 6 bases and the J gene end by 1 base; junction bases not matched to a gene: 9. This CDR3 spans 16 amino acids. CDR3 sequence: CASNPPGTENTGELFF. CDR3 nucleotide sequence: TGTGCCAGCAACCCCCCCGGGACAGAGAACACCGGGGAGCTGTTTTTT.

This clonotype was seen repeatedly, ten times or more. The chain combines TRBV2 with TRBJ2-1; 7 bases are shared with TRBD1. Trimming cost V 6 bases and J 3 bases; bases outside gene matches: 5. The CDR3 covers 14 residues. The germline V gene encodes CDR1 SNHLY and CDR2 FYNNEI. CDR3 in amino acids: CASRSRQGYNEQFF. DNA of the CDR3: TGTGCCAGCAGGTCGAGACAGGGCTACAATGAGCAGTTCTTC. Based on the CDR3 plus reference TRBV2 and TRBJ2-1, the full variable domain is EPEVTQTPSHQVTQMGQEVILRCVPISNHLYFYWYRQILGQKVEFLVSFYNNEISEKSEIFDDQFSVERPDGSNFTLKIRSTKLEDSAMYFCASRSRQGYNEQFFGPGTRLTVL.

The rearrangement joins TRBV14 to TRBJ2-1, with 8 bases lining up with TRBD1. The V gene end was trimmed by 4 bases and the J gene end by 7 bases; junction bases not matched to a gene: 9. Germline lookup yields CDR1 SGHDN and CDR2 FVKESK. This CDR3 comprises 15 residues. The CDR3 DNA reads as TGTGCCAGCAGCCGACAGGGGCGGTGGGGGAATGAGCAGTTCTTC. As protein: CASSRQGRWGNEQFF.

The sample holds many counts of this clonotype. This chain links TRBV20-1 with TRBJ2-3, with D possibly TRBD2 on 6 matching bases. In germline, CDR1 is DFQATT, CDR2 SNEGSKA (reference sequence). The CDR3 totals 14 residues. CDR3 in DNA: TGCAGGATGACTGGGGGAGGTGTCGCAGATACGCAGTATTTT. Encoded protein: CRMTGGGVADTQYF.